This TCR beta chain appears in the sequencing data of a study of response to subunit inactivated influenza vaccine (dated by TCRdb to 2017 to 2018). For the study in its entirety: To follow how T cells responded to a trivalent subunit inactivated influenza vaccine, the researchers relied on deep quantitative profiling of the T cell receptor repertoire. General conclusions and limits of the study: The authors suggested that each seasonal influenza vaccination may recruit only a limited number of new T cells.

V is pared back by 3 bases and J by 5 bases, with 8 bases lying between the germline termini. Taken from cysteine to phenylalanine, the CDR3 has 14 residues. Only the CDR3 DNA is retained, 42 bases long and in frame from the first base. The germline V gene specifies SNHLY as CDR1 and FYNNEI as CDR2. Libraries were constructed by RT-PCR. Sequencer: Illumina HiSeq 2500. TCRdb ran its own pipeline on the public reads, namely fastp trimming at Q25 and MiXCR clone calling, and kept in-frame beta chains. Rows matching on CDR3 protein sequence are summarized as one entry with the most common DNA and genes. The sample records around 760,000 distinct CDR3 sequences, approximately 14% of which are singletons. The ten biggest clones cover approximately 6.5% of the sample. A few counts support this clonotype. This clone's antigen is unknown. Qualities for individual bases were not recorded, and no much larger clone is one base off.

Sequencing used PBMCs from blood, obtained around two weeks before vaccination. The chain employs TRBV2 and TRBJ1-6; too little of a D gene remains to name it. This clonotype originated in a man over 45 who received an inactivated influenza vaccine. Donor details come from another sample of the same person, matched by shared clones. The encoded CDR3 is CASSERVDNSPLHF. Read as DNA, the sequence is TGTGCCAGCAGTGAGAGGGTGGATAATTCACCCCTCCACTTT.